This T cell receptor (beta chain) was recovered during a study of blood T cell repertoires in COVID-19. Across the study: The origin of the acute and convalescent COVID-19 samples was the United States, Italy and Spain. Sources were T cells, B-cell-depleted T cells, or PBMCs; the material itself was cDNA or gDNA.

V was pared by 6 bases and J by 6 bases, with 18 bases between. From germline, CDR1 is LNHDA and CDR2 SQIVND (reference sequence). The CDR3 totals 15 residues. Authors' data handling: Amplified reference gene primers provided the basis for estimating nucleated cell counts. Measured with immunoSEQ multiplex PCR; TCRdb has only the in-frame clones, and not every one. That table supplies the V and J calls and clone size; D and trimming were determined from the DNA. This sample has 90,000 to 150,000 clones, with roughly nine tenths found just once. The TCR sequence derives from a man in his 70s who had recovered from COVID-19. Sample: peripheral blood. V usage is TRBV19 and J usage is TRBJ1-5; no clear D. CDR3: CASSETTRKSQPQHF. For the CDR3, the DNA is TGTGCCAGTAGCGAAACTACGAGGAAGAGTCAGCCCCAGCATTTT.